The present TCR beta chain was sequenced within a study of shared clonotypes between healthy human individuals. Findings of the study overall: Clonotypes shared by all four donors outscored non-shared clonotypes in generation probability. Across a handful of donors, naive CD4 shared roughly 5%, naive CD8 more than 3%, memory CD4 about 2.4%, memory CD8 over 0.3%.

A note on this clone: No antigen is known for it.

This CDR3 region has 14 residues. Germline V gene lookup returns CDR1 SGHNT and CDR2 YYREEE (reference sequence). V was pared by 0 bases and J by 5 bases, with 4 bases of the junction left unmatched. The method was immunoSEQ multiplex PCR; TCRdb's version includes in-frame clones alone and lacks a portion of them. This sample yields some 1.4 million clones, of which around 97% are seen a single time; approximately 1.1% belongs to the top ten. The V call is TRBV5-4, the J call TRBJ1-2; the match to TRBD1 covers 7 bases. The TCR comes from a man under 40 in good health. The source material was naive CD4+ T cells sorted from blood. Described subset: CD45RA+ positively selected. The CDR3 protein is CASSLVTGYYGYTF. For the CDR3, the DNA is TGTGCCAGCAGCTTGGTGACAGGGTATTATGGCTACACCTTC.